One sample yielded the 21 T cell receptor beta chains listed below, sequenced in a study of cytotoxic CD8 clonotypes in ibrutinib-treated CLL. Measured with immunoSEQ multiplex PCR; TCRdb has only the in-frame clones, and not every one. The sample includes approximately 80,000 clones, around 84% of them seen just once. This material consisted of PBMCs, taken before ibrutinib treatment. These receptors were collected from a human donor with chronic lymphocytic leukemia.

The J gene is TRBJ1-2, the V gene TRBV7-9; D is unclear. Germline CDR1 SEHNR, CDR2 FQNEAQ (reference sequence). Trimming left V 5 bases short and J 8 bases short, with 9 bases between. The CDR3 runs to 11 residues. DNA for the CDR3: TGTGCCAGCAGCCCAACCTGGGGCTACACCTTC. Amino acids: CASSPTWGYTF.

This clone has a handful of counts. The CDR3 region is CASSQDRMSSYNEQFF. The CDR3, as DNA: TGTGCCAGCAGCCAAGACAGAATGAGCTCCTACAATGAGCAGTTCTTC. V gene TRBV4-2 combines with J gene TRBJ2-1, with unresolved D. The germline V gene encodes CDR1 LGHNA and CDR2 YNFKEQ. The CDR3 has 16 residues. V was trimmed by 0 bases and J by 0 bases, leaving 9 bases between them.

This sequence joins TRBV19 and TRBJ2-1, with TRBD2 matching 7 bases. This CDR3 has 14 residues. Germline assignment: CDR1 LNHDA and CDR2 SQIVND (reference sequence). V shed 3 bases, J shed 6 bases, and the junction held 5 bases outside the gene matches. The CDR3 is CASSIGRWGNEQFF. The DNA for the CDR3 is TGTGCCAGTAGTATCGGGAGGTGGGGCAATGAGCAGTTCTTC.

The chain has TRBV6-5 and TRBJ2-1; TRBD1 aligns across 7 bases. V gave up 10 bases and J gave up 9 bases; unmatched junction bases: 18. Germline CDR1 is MNHEY and CDR2 is SVGAGI. The CDR3 consists of 15 residues. The CDR3 DNA is TGTGCCACTACACCCGACAGGGCCTGGGCAGCTGAGCAGTTCTTC. Amino acids: CATTPDRAWAAEQFF.

The chain uses TRBV2 and TRBJ1-5; 7 bases align to TRBD1. V was pared by 6 bases and J by 4 bases, with 6 bases of the junction left unmatched. This CDR3 region has 14 residues. Germline V gene lookup returns CDR1 SNHLY and CDR2 FYNNEI. CDR3 coding DNA: TGTGCCAGCAGCGGACAGGCTCGAAATCAGCCCCAGCATTTT. Translation: CASSGQARNQPQHF. The full variable domain, its missing parts supplied by reference TRBV2 and TRBJ1-5, is EPEVTQTPSHQVTQMGQEVILRCVPISNHLYFYWYRQILGQKVEFLVSFYNNEISEKSEIFDDQFSVERPDGSNFTLKIRSTKLEDSAMYFCASSGQARNQPQHFGDGTRLSIL.

This clone showed up many times. In the same sample, other DNA sequences code for this CDR3. The V call is TRBV7-2, the J call TRBJ2-7; no definite D call. The CDR3 extends over 14 amino acids. Trimming removed 0 bases from V and 0 bases from J, with 6 bases in between. Germline V lookup: CDR1 SGHTA, CDR2 FQGNSA. The DNA for the CDR3 is TGTGCCAGCAGCTTAGCCTTAAGCTCCTACGAGCAGTACTTC. Encoded protein: CASSLALSSYEQYF.

The CDR3 spells CASSLDGRTDTQYF. The CDR3 nucleotides are TGTGCCAGCAGCTTAGACGGTCGCACAGATACGCAGTATTTT. The gene calls are TRBV11-2 and TRBJ2-3; D ambiguous. CDR1 SGHAT and CDR2 FQNNGV come from the germline V gene. CDR3 length: 14 amino acids. V lost 0 bases and J 1 base, leaving 5 bases between the germline ends.

This chain joins TRBV6-1 and TRBJ2-1; 7 bases agree with TRBD2. The CDR3 totals 18 residues. CDR1 and CDR2 (germline): MNHNS, SASEGT. V was clipped by 1 base and J by 0 bases; unmatched bases: 9. The CDR3 loop is CASSEGVIAGSSYNEQFF. The CDR3, as DNA: TGTGCCAGCAGTGAAGGAGTAATAGCGGGTAGCTCCTACAATGAGCAGTTCTTC.

The chain has TRBV19 and TRBJ1-1; possibly TRBD1 for D (5 bases). Germline-derived CDR1 and CDR2 are LNHDA and SQIVND (reference sequence). This CDR3 is 15 amino acids long. The V end was cut by 2 bases, the J end by 0 bases, with 10 bases between. In nucleotides, the CDR3 is TGTGCCAGTAGTATAAGCGGCAGGGTGAACACTGAAGCTTTCTTT. It is translated as CASSISGRVNTEAFF.

The chain links TRBV9 to TRBJ2-5; 10 bases map to TRBD1. The V gene's germline CDR1 is SGDLS and CDR2 YYNGEE. J gave up 5 bases and V 5 bases, and 6 bases lay outside the gene matches. This CDR3 is 14 amino acids long. The CDR3 nucleotides read TGTGCCAGCAGAGGGACAGGGGAAGGTGAGACCCAGTACTTC. Residues: CASRGTGEGETQYF.

V gene TRBV4-2 combines with J gene TRBJ2-7; TRBD2 matches at 7 bases. The junction had 7 bases not matched to a gene; V was cut back by 0 bases and J by 2 bases. CDR1 is LGHNA and CDR2 is YNFKEQ in the germline V gene. The CDR3 spans 16 residues. CDR3 nucleotides: TGTGCCAGCAGCCAAGATCAAGCGGGGCTAGCCTACGAGCAGTACTTC. Amino acid sequence: CASSQDQAGLAYEQYF.

The gene calls are TRBV6-6 and TRBJ1-1; D is uncertain. The V gene lost 5 bases and the J gene lost 0 bases, with 10 bases spanning the gap. Germline assignment: CDR1 MNHNY and CDR2 SVGAGI (reference sequence). The CDR3 runs to 14 residues. The CDR3 DNA is TGTGCCAGCAGTCCGGACGGACTGAACACTGAAGCTTTCTTT. Translation: CASSPDGLNTEAFF.

This chain links TRBV6-6 with TRBJ2-1, with 13 nucleotides matching TRBD2. In germline, CDR1 is MNHNY, CDR2 SVGAGI (reference sequence). The length of the CDR3 is 16 residues. Trimming cost V 0 bases and J 9 bases; bases outside gene matches: 5. The CDR3 sequence is CASSYSRTSGSVEQFF. The CDR3 DNA is TGTGCCAGCAGTTACTCTCGGACTAGCGGGAGCGTTGAGCAGTTCTTC.

This chain connects TRBV29-1 to TRBJ2-3; possible D gene TRBD2, 6 bases. CDR1 is SQVTM and CDR2 is ANQGSEA in the germline V gene. The V and J ends lost 6 bases and 3 bases respectively, with 7 bases between them. This CDR3 is 11 amino acids long. The DNA of the CDR3 is TGCAGCGTGCGGGATACAGATACGCAGTATTTT. Translating it yields CSVRDTDTQYF.

At least ten counts were recorded for this clone. This chain joins TRBV9 and TRBJ2-2; D remains unclear. The V end was cut by 0 bases, the J end by 8 bases, with 5 bases between. The CDR3 covers 12 residues. CDR1 and CDR2 from the germline V gene are SGDLS and YYNGEE. CDR3 loop: CASSVGIGELFF. In nucleotides, the CDR3 is TGTGCCAGCAGCGTAGGGATAGGGGAGCTGTTTTTT.

This rearrangement joins TRBV4-2 to TRBJ1-3; D not certain. CDR1 LGHNA and CDR2 YNFKEQ come from the germline V gene. The CDR3 contains 15 residues. Trimming removed 0 bases from V and 4 bases from J, with 10 bases in between. The DNA of the CDR3 is TGTGCCAGCAGCCAAGATAGAATGGCGGGAAACACCATATATTTT. Translated: CASSQDRMAGNTIYF.

For this clone: One end of the junction is discordant with germline, which a read error may explain. V and J are TRBV7-7 and TRBJ2-7; D is ambiguous. Germline-derived CDR1 and CDR2 are SSHAT and FNYEAQ (reference sequence). CDR3 length: 15 residues. The CDR3 DNA reads TGTGCTAGCAGCTTAGGCGCTGACGGCTCCTACGAGCAGTACTTC. As protein: CASSLGADGSYEQYF.

This chain joins TRBV7-8 and TRBJ1-2, with 7 bases identical to TRBD1. The CDR3 consists of 14 residues. The J segment lost 7 bases and the V segment lost 1 base, leaving 6 bases of the junction unmatched. Germline loops: CDR1 SGHVS, CDR2 FQNEAQ. CDR3 nucleotides: TGTGCCAGCAGCTTAGTGGGCAGGGGGTCTGGCTACACCTTC. Protein product: CASSLVGRGSGYTF.

The chain recombines TRBV30 with TRBJ1-2; 8 nucleotides agree with TRBD1. Trimming at V came to 4 bases and at J to 2 bases, leaving 9 bases not matched to a gene. The CDR3 extends over 15 amino acids. Per the germline V gene, CDR1 is GTSNPN and CDR2 is SVGIG (reference sequence). CDR3 in amino acids: CAWTPRDRRNYGYTF. In DNA form, the CDR3 reads TGTGCCTGGACCCCCCGGGACAGGCGGAACTATGGCTACACCTTC.

This chain joins TRBV27 and TRBJ2-1; 8 bases match TRBD2. The V gene's germline CDR1 is MNHEY and CDR2 SMNVEV (reference sequence). The CDR3 loop spans 15 amino acids. With V trimmed by 3 bases and J by 2 bases, 3 bases remained unmatched. CDR3 nucleotide sequence: TGTGCCAGCAGTTTCGGCGGGAGGACCTACAATGAGCAGTTCTTC. Translating gives CASSFGGRTYNEQFF.

This chain uses TRBV5-4 with TRBJ1-1; D possibly corresponds to TRBD1 (5 bases). Trimming took off 0 bases at V and 4 bases at J, with 10 bases between the two ends. Germline V gene sequence: CDR1 SGHNT, CDR2 YYREEE (reference sequence). The CDR3 runs to 14 residues. The CDR3: CASSLDRRTTEAFF. In DNA form, the CDR3 reads TGTGCCAGCAGCTTGGACAGGAGGACCACTGAAGCTTTCTTT.